These T cell receptor beta chains were read from a single sample in a study of blood T cell repertoires in COVID-19. The protocol was immunoSEQ multiplex PCR, while the TCRdb copy is restricted to in-frame clones and leaves out a portion. The sample includes approximately 71,000 clones, more than 75% seen only once; the top ten take roughly 13%. Sequences were obtained from peripheral blood. All receptors derive from an elderly woman with acute or convalescent COVID-19. Each CDR3 is given with its conserved first and last residue. The order of the fields is V gene, D gene, J gene, clone size, CDR3 DNA, CDR3 protein. D genes are given only for firm matches. The size entry is marked missing in some rows and otherwise reads once, few, many or a size class.

TRBV4-2	-	TRBJ2-3	-	TGTGCCAGCAGCCAAGCATCTCAGGGAGATACGCAGTATTTT	CASSQASQGDTQYF
TRBV5-1	-	TRBJ2-7	-	TGCGCCAGCAGCCCGGGCTCCTACGAGCAGTACTTC	CASSPGSYEQYF
TRBV2	TRBD2	TRBJ2-1	-	TGTGCCAGCAGTGAAGGAGGGACTACCCTGTTCTTC	CASSEGGTTLFF
TRBV4-2	TRBD2	TRBJ2-7	-	TGTGCCAGCAGCCCGGGACACTCGGGACTAGCGGGAGGCTGGTACTTC	CASSPGHSGLAGGWYF
TRBV5-8	-	TRBJ2-2	-	TGTGCCAGCAGCTTCGGTCCCGGGGAGCTGTTTTTT	CASSFGPGELFF
TRBV9	TRBD1	TRBJ2-7	-	TGTGCCAGCAGCGTAGGAGGACAGGGTCTAGAGCAGTACTTC	CASSVGGQGLEQYF
TRBV5-1	TRBD2	TRBJ2-1	-	TGCGCCAGCAGCGCGGACCTAGCGGGAGGAACATTCGGTACCTACAATGAGCAGTTCTTC	CASSADLAGGTFGTYNEQFF
TRBV6-5	-	TRBJ1-3	few	TGTGCCAGCAGTTACGGAACAGCTGGAAACACCATATATTTT	CASSYGTAGNTIYF
TRBV19	-	TRBJ1-4	-	TGTGCCAGTAGCCCTCCCCACACAACTAATGAAAAACTGTTTTTT	CASSPPHTTNEKLFF
TRBV28	-	TRBJ2-1	-	TGTGCCAGCAGTTTCCTCGGGATCTCGGTAAATGAGCAGTTCTTC	CASSFLGISVNEQFF
TRBV28	-	TRBJ1-1	-	TGTGCCAGCAGTTTAAGGGGCATGAACACTGAAGCTTTCTTT	CASSLRGMNTEAFF
TRBV28	-	TRBJ2-1	-	TGTGCCATCCTACCCGGGGGAGTTTCTTATGAGCAGTTCTTC	CAILPGGVSYEQFF
TRBV18	TRBD1	TRBJ2-5	-	TGTGCCAGCTCACCTTGGACAGGGTGGTATGTAGAGACCCAGTACTTC	CASSPWTGWYVETQYF
TRBV11-3	TRBD1	TRBJ2-3	-	TGTGCCAGCAGCTTAGATTCTAGGGACAGGGGCACAGATACGCAGTATTTT	CASSLDSRDRGTDTQYF
TRBV10-3	TRBD2	TRBJ2-5	-	TGTGCCATCAGTGGGGTAGCGGGTTCACAAGAGACCCAGTACTTC	CAISGVAGSQETQYF
TRBV4-1	-	TRBJ2-3	-	TGCGCCAGCAGCCAAGAGGGGCGGTCTCAGTATTTT	CASSQEGRSQYF